The present entry profiles one TCR beta chain with its context. Its antigen is as yet unknown. V shed 5 bases and J shed 2 bases, with 15 bases lying between them. The CDR3 runs 16 residues. This entry is derived from a study of identical twins. Regarding the study as a whole: An excess of low generation probability was shown by twin-shared out-of-frame alpha sequences.

The authors used template switching to add a universal primer site and gave cDNA unique molecular identifiers. MiXCR, applied by TCRdb to the 5' RACE reads, yields one record per CDR3 protein. Of roughly 480,000 distinct CDR3 sequences in the sample, 24% were seen once. These data were also filed under a second study, of T cells expressing NK-cell markers.

This clonotype was obtained from a woman under 30 in good health. J is TRBJ1-4 and V is TRBV12-3 or TRBV12-4; D not certain. The sample consisted of CD4+ T cells sorted from blood. CDR3 residues: CASSPRRAPTNEKLFF. DNA of the CDR3: TGTGCCAGCAGTCCCCGGAGGGCGCCGACTAATGAAAAACTGTTTTTT.